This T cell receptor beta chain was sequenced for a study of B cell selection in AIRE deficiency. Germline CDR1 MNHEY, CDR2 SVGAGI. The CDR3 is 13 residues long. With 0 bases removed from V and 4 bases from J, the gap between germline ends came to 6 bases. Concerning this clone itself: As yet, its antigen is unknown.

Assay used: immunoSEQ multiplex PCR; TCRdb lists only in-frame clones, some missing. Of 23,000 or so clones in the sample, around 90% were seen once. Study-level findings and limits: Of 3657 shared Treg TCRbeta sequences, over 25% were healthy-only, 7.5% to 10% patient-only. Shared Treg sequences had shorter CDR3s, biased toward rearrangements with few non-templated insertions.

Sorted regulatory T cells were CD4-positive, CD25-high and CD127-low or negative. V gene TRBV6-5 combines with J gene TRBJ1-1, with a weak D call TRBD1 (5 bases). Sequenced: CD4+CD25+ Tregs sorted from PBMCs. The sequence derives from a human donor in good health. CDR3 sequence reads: CASSYSRGTEAFF. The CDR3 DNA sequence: TGTGCCAGCAGTTACTCGAGGGGCACTGAAGCTTTCTTT.